These 2 T cell receptor beta chains came from one sample sequenced in a study of T cells in Graves' hyperthyroidism and ophthalmopathy. RNA transcripts were the template for amplifying TCR beta CDR3 regions. The TCR CDR3 first-round RT-PCR relied on the HTBI primer set. Via MiXCR, TCRdb re-called the multiplex PCR reads, giving one row per CDR3 protein. Counted here are 250,000 to 300,000 distinct CDR3 sequences, roughly 13% occurring once; the ten biggest clones make up 6% to 8%. Material: blood. The receptors here all came from a woman in her 30s with Graves' hyperthyroidism that later progressed to Graves' ophthalmopathy.

The sample holds many counts of this clonotype. This sequence joins TRBV6-2 or TRBV6-3 and TRBJ1-1; the match to TRBD1 covers 8 bases. Germline-derived CDR1 and CDR2 are MNHEY and SVGEGT. The CDR3 is 14 residues long. The ends lost 7 bases at V and 4 bases at J; junction bases unmatched: 8. In DNA form, the CDR3 reads TGTGCCAGCACCAGGGGGCCTCTGATCACTGAAGCTTTCTTT. It yields the protein CASTRGPLITEAFF.

For the CDR3, the DNA is TGTGCCAGCAGCTTAGAAGAGGAAAATAGGCAGTACTTC. Its translation: CASSLEEENRQYF. The chain links TRBV7-9 to TRBJ2-7; D gene unclear. In germline, CDR1 is SEHNR, CDR2 FQNEAQ (reference sequence). The CDR3 totals 13 residues. V dropped 1 base and J dropped 9 bases, with 13 bases sitting between them.